The 26 T cell receptor beta chains below come from one sample, sequenced in a study of T cells after yellow fever vaccination. One entry per CDR3 protein results from TCRdb running MiXCR on the 5' RACE reads. The repertoire includes 300,000 to 350,000 distinct CDR3 sequences, over 3.5% of them detected once, and roughly 21% sits in the top ten. The sequencing here drew on PBMCs, taken 15 days after the yellow fever booster vaccination. Every receptor here comes from a man in his late teens or twenties who received the YFV17D yellow fever vaccine.

A few counts support this clonotype. CDR3 region: CASSFVGVSEAFF. The CDR3 DNA follows: TGTGCCAGCAGTTTTGTGGGGGTCTCTGAAGCTTTCTTT. V and J are TRBV12-3 or TRBV12-4 and TRBJ1-1, with a weak D call TRBD1 (5 bases). V was shortened by 3 bases and J by 6 bases, with 11 bases between the two germline ends. The CDR3 is made up of 13 amino acids.

There are many counts of this clonotype. The chain couples TRBV20-1 to TRBJ1-5; 7 nucleotides agree with TRBD1. The germline CDR1 and CDR2 sequences are DFQATT and SNEGSKA (reference sequence). V gave up 1 base and J gave up 6 bases; unmatched junction bases: 6. The CDR3 length is 14 residues. The CDR3 DNA reads TGCAGTGCTAGAGGACAGGGTCCCGGTCAGCCCCAGCATTTT. As protein: CSARGQGPGQPQHF.

This clonotype appeared a few times. This chain links TRBV5-6 with TRBJ1-6; the D is unclear. CDR3 length: 17 amino acids. The V gene lost 0 bases and the J gene lost 0 bases, with 10 bases spanning the gap. From germline, CDR1 is SGHDT and CDR2 YYEEEE. The CDR3 region is CASSLEESSSYNSPLHF. CDR3 sequence (DNA): TGTGCCAGCAGCTTGGAGGAGTCAAGCTCCTATAATTCACCCCTCCACTTT.

This chain uses TRBV7-9 with TRBJ2-1; D not certain. Germline V gives CDR1 SEHNR, CDR2 FQNEAQ (reference sequence). The CDR3 sequence is 8 residues long. Between the trimmed V and J ends, which lost 3 bases and 14 bases, there was a span of 2 bases. The CDR3, as DNA: TGTGCCAGCAGCTTGAAGTTCTTC. This encodes CASSLKFF.

This clonotype was seen more than once but under ten times. V is TRBV10-3 and J is TRBJ2-3, with 12 bases fitting TRBD2. Per the germline V gene, CDR1 is ENHRY and CDR2 is SYGVKD. The V segment lost 6 bases and the J segment 6 bases; nucleotides outside the gene matches: 10. The CDR3 contains 16 residues. The CDR3, as DNA: TGTGCCATCAGAGAAACTAGCGGGGGGTTCGAGGATACGCAGTATTTT. It is translated as CAIRETSGGFEDTQYF.

This clonotype appeared a few times. V and J are TRBV27 and TRBJ2-1, with 8 bases that match TRBD1. Germline CDR1 reads MNHEY; CDR2 reads SMNVEV (reference sequence). V lost 6 bases and J lost 2; bases outside the gene matches: 9. The CDR3 has 16 residues. Here the CDR3 DNA reads TGTGCCAGCAGAGAAATCGGGACAGGTGCCTACAATGAGCAGTTCTTC. It encodes CASREIGTGAYNEQFF.

At least ten counts were recorded for this clonotype. The V call is TRBV6-1, the J call TRBJ1-6; D is unresolved. In germline, CDR1 is MNHNS, CDR2 SASEGT. With 0 bases removed from V and 11 bases from J, the gap between germline ends came to 14 bases. The CDR3 loop spans 15 amino acids. CDR3 loop: CASSEAASPWAPLHF. Here the CDR3 DNA reads TGTGCCAGCAGTGAAGCCGCGTCCCCTTGGGCACCCCTCCACTTT.

This clonotype was recorded many times. The chain employs TRBV12-3 or TRBV12-4 and TRBJ1-1; D is unclear. The CDR3 consists of 15 residues. Trimming shortened V by 3 bases and J by 3 bases, and 14 bases separated the two germline ends. The CDR3 DNA reads as TGTGCCAGCAGTTTTTCTGGAGGCTATTACACTGAAGCTTTCTTT. This sequence encodes CASSFSGGYYTEAFF.

This clonotype was counted a few times. V usage is TRBV11-2 and J usage is TRBJ2-7; D might be TRBD1 or TRBD2, each matching 5 bases. V was cut by 3 bases and J by 2 bases, with 14 bases left in between. This CDR3 region has 15 residues. Germline V gene data show CDR1 as SGHAT and CDR2 as FQNNGV. This chain's CDR3 is CASSLRGEGTYEQYF. CDR3 DNA sequence: TGTGCCAGCAGCTTGAGGGGTGAGGGGACCTACGAGCAGTACTTC.

V usage is TRBV20-1 and J usage is TRBJ2-3; unclear D gene. The CDR3 has 13 amino acids. The V end lost 6 bases, the J end lost 0 bases, and 10 bases lay between the germline ends. Per the germline V gene, CDR1 is DFQATT and CDR2 is SNEGSKA (reference sequence). In nucleotides, the CDR3 is TGCAGTGCCAGGAGCCAAAGCACAGATACGCAGTATTTT. Protein product: CSARSQSTDTQYF.

The chain carries TRBV6-5 and TRBJ2-1; D is ambiguous. Trimming removed 0 bases at V and 7 bases at J, with 13 bases between. The germline V gene encodes CDR1 MNHEY and CDR2 SVGAGI. The CDR3 extends over 15 amino acids. CDR3 residues: CASSYSGNGANEQFF. The CDR3 DNA sequence: TGTGCCAGCAGTTACTCAGGGAACGGTGCGAATGAGCAGTTCTTC.

The V and J genes are TRBV18 and TRBJ2-6; D unclear. Germline lookup yields CDR1 KGHSH and CDR2 LQKENI. The V gene lost 4 bases and the J gene lost 2 bases, with 9 bases spanning the gap. The CDR3 sequence is 15 residues long. The CDR3, as DNA: TGTGCCAGCTCACTATCGGAGACTGGGGCCAACGTCCTGACTTTC. Amino acid sequence: CASSLSETGANVLTF. Full variable domain (rest looked up from reference TRBV18 and TRBJ2-6): NAGVMQNPRHLVRRRGQEARLRCSPMKGHSHVYWYRQLPEEGLKFMVYLQKENIIDESGMPKERFSAEFPKEGPSILRIQQVVRGDSAAYFCASSLSETGANVLTFGAGSRLTVL.

Only one count was recorded for this clonotype. V and J are TRBV6-5 and TRBJ2-1; TRBD2 matches 11 bases. The CDR3 consists of 14 residues. Trimming removed 6 bases from V and 14 bases from J; junction bases left unmatched: 12. Germline V gene lookup returns CDR1 MNHEY and CDR2 SVGAGI. The CDR3 protein is CASRLGLAANVEFF. In nucleotides, the CDR3 is TGTGCCAGCAGACTGGGACTAGCGGCCAATGTGGAGTTCTTC.

This clonotype was counted at least ten times. This sequence joins TRBV7-2 and TRBJ2-2; D might be TRBD2 (7 bases). The CDR3 loop spans 16 amino acids. CDR1 and CDR2 from the germline V gene are SGHTA and FQGNSA. Trimming took off 1 base at V and 5 bases at J, with 14 bases between the two ends. The CDR3 region has the DNA TGTGCCAGCAGCTTAGATGGGGGGGCTAATACCGGGGAGCTGTTTTTT. This sequence encodes CASSLDGGANTGELFF.

This clonotype was found a few times. This chain joins TRBV5-1 and TRBJ2-1; TRBD1 aligns across 9 bases. Germline V CDR1 and CDR2: SGHRS, YFSETQ. The CDR3 runs 15 residues. V shed 4 bases, J shed 5 bases, and the junction held 7 bases outside the gene matches. The CDR3 loop is CASSPDRGFDNEQFF. CDR3 in DNA: TGCGCCAGCAGCCCCGACAGGGGGTTCGACAATGAGCAGTTCTTC.

The chain carries TRBV4-2 and TRBJ1-5; D possibly corresponds to TRBD1 (6 bases). The CDR3 runs to 15 residues. V dropped 0 bases and J dropped 8 bases, with 14 bases sitting between them. Germline CDR1 is LGHNA and CDR2 is YNFKEQ. CDR3: CASSQDPRGGKPQHF. In nucleotides, the CDR3 is TGTGCCAGCAGCCAAGATCCGAGAGGGGGAAAGCCCCAGCATTTT.

This clonotype was seen only a few times. The CDR3 is CASSLGQSFNTEAFF. In DNA form, the CDR3 reads TGTGCCAGCAGCCTAGGACAGAGTTTTAACACTGAAGCTTTCTTT. This sequence joins TRBV7-8 and TRBJ1-1; TRBD1 might be the D (6 bases). This CDR3 contains 15 residues. Deletions cut 5 bases from V and 2 bases from J, with 15 bases between. Germline V CDR1 and CDR2: SGHVS, FQNEAQ.

This chain links TRBV7-6 with TRBJ2-3, with D possibly matching TRBD2 (5 bases). V shed 5 bases and J shed 3 bases, with 15 bases lying between them. This CDR3 region has 15 residues. The germline gives CDR1 SGHVS, CDR2 FNYEAQ. CDR3 sequence (DNA): TGTGCCAGCAGCCCCTACGCTGAGGGAACAGATACGCAGTATTTT. Its translation is CASSPYAEGTDTQYF.

About this clonotype: Given a much more abundant clone one base away, this may be a read error. The rearrangement joins TRBV4-3 to TRBJ1-6; D ambiguous. The germline V gene encodes CDR1 LGHNA and CDR2 YSLEER. Trimming removed 0 bases at V and 0 bases at J, with 6 bases between. The CDR3 is 16 amino acids. The CDR3, as DNA: TGCGCCAGCAGCCAAGATCTGAGCTCCTATAATTCACCCCTCCACTTT. It is translated as CASSQDLSSYNSPLHF.

This clonotype has only a few counts. This rearrangement joins TRBV7-6 to TRBJ1-6, with D unclear. V lost 4 bases and J lost 2, with 6 bases in between. CDR3 length equals 14 residues. Germline V gene data show CDR1 as SGHVS and CDR2 as FNYEAQ. The DNA for the CDR3 is TGTGCCAGCAGCTCCCGGGCCTATAATTCACCCCTCCACTTT. Its protein is CASSSRAYNSPLHF.

The rearrangement joins TRBV27 to TRBJ1-6, with a weak D call TRBD1 (5 bases). Germline V gene sequence: CDR1 MNHEY, CDR2 SMNVEV (reference sequence). This CDR3 is 12 amino acids long. The germline V and J ends were trimmed by 6 bases and 13 bases, with 13 bases remaining between them. The CDR3 here is CASSPQRQPLHF. The DNA of the CDR3 is TGTGCCAGCAGCCCCCAGCGACAGCCCCTCCACTTT.

At least ten counts were recorded for this clonotype. Sequence at one end of the junction differs from germline and may be a read error. This CDR3 reads CSARVRGDPSHNSPLHF. Written as DNA, the CDR3 is TGCAGTGCTAGAGTGCGAGGGGACCCCTCCCATAATTCACCCCTCCACTTT. The chain is built from TRBV20-1 and TRBJ1-6; D perhaps matches TRBD1 (5 bases). The CDR3 extends over 17 amino acids. Germline V gene sequence: CDR1 DFQATT, CDR2 SNEGSKA (reference sequence).

This clonotype showed up just a few times. The rearrangement uses TRBV15 and TRBJ2-3; no firm D call. The germline V and J ends were trimmed by 0 bases and 4 bases, with 8 bases remaining between them. Germline CDR1 reads LNHNV; CDR2 reads YYDKDF (reference sequence). The length of the CDR3 is 14 residues. The CDR3 coding sequence is TGTGCCACCAGCAGAGATGAGGTATCAGATACGCAGTATTTT. It specifies CATSRDEVSDTQYF.

This clonotype was picked up many times. The V gene is TRBV7-9, the J gene TRBJ2-1, with D unclear. Trimming took 3 bases from V and 5 from J, leaving 2 bases between them. This CDR3 spans 11 amino acids. Per the germline V gene, CDR1 is SEHNR and CDR2 is FQNEAQ (reference sequence). The CDR3 DNA sequence: TGTGCCAGCAGCTTGGACAATGAGCAGTTCTTC. This encodes CASSLDNEQFF.

The sample holds many counts of this clonotype. The chain is built from TRBV20-1 and TRBJ1-1, with 9 bases matching TRBD1. Germline assignment: CDR1 DFQATT and CDR2 SNEGSKA (reference sequence). Trimming at V came to 5 bases and at J to 9 bases, leaving 10 bases not matched to a gene. The CDR3 extends over 13 amino acids. CDR3 amino acids: CSAPIPGQGQAFF. The CDR3 coding sequence is TGCAGTGCTCCAATTCCGGGACAGGGACAAGCTTTCTTT.

This clonotype was picked up a small number of times. The rearrangement links TRBV5-1 to TRBJ1-1; TRBD1 might be the D (5 bases). Trimming took off 4 bases at V and 7 bases at J, with 14 bases between the two ends. The germline V gene has CDR1 SGHRS and CDR2 YFSETQ. The CDR3 contains 13 residues. The chain's CDR3 is CASSGRGGHEAFF. The CDR3 nucleotides read TGCGCCAGCAGCGGGAGGGGCGGTCATGAAGCTTTCTTT.